This TCR beta chain was recovered during a study of T cells in Graves' hyperthyroidism and ophthalmopathy. Study-level information: Upon initial diagnosis and before any treatment, peripheral blood was collected.

The CDR3 consists of 16 residues. V shed 3 bases and J shed 4 bases, with 18 bases lying between them. The germline V gene has CDR1 MNHNS and CDR2 SASEGT. In regard to this clonotype: What it binds is not known.

Graves' hyperthyroidism was deemed stable absent ophthalmopathy progression within 18 months. Pregnant or lactating patients were excluded, as were those with uncontrolled infection or other autoimmune disease. Findings of the study overall: The model's output predicted ophthalmopathy at a median of roughly seven months prior to onset.

Amplification of TCR beta CDR3 regions used RNA as the template. Primed by the HTBI set, a first-round RT-PCR was run on the TCR CDR3. Via MiXCR, TCRdb re-called the multiplex PCR reads, giving one row per CDR3 protein. The table includes about 520,000 distinct CDR3 sequences, under 25% detected once. Specimen: blood. The chain links TRBV6-1 to TRBJ1-2, with a weak D call TRBD1 (6 bases). The receptor was isolated from a man aged 18 to 29 with Graves' hyperthyroidism. The CDR3 here is CASSDVWGARSYGYTF. In nucleotides, the CDR3 is TGTGCCAGCAGTGACGTTTGGGGGGCGCGCAGCTATGGCTACACCTTC.